These 16 T cell receptor beta chains came from one sample sequenced in a study of cytomegalovirus exposure and HLA in healthy donors. PCR was performed using 60 Vbeta and 13 Jbeta primers. Sequenced by immunoSEQ multiplex PCR; TCRdb stores in-frame clones only, minus some. The table includes 65,000 to 80,000 clones, 78% detected once. Material for sequencing was PBMCs. The origin of the receptors is a woman in her thirties or forties in good health and CMV-seropositive.

The J gene is TRBJ1-1, the V gene TRBV6-6; 7 bases match TRBD1. Germline V gene lookup returns CDR1 MNHNY and CDR2 SVGAGI (reference sequence). J was trimmed by 1 base and V by 5 bases; bases with no gene match: 10. The length of the CDR3 is 16 residues. The DNA for the CDR3 is TGTGCCAGCAGTCATCTTCGGACAGGACCGAACACTGAAGCTTTCTTT. This codes for CASSHLRTGPNTEAFF.

The chain carries TRBV7-6 and TRBJ1-5, with 8 positions matching TRBD1. The CDR3 runs to 14 residues. Germline-derived CDR1 and CDR2 are SGHVS and FNYEAQ. V lost 5 bases to trimming and J lost 7 bases; unmatched junction nucleotides: 7. For the CDR3, the DNA is TGTGCCAGCAGCCCGTTGGACAGGGCACAGCCCCAGCATTTT. As protein: CASSPLDRAQPQHF. The complete variable domain, with remaining parts taken from reference TRBV7-6 and TRBJ1-5, reads GAGVSQSPRYKVTKRGQDVALRCDPISGHVSLYWYRQALGQGPEFLTYFNYEAQQDKSGLPNDRFSAERPEGSISTLTIQRTEQRDSAMYRCASSPLDRAQPQHFGDGTRLSIL.

This clone was counted between two and nine times. J is TRBJ2-1 and V is TRBV9; D uncertain. Germline assignment: CDR1 SGDLS and CDR2 YYNGEE. This CDR3 spans 15 amino acids. V lost 4 bases, J lost 0 bases, and 11 bases lay in between. Here the CDR3 reads CASSSLPSSYNEQFF. The CDR3 nucleotides are TGTGCCAGCAGCTCCCTCCCGAGCTCCTACAATGAGCAGTTCTTC. Full variable domain (rest looked up from reference TRBV9 and TRBJ2-1): DSGVTQTPKHLITATGQRVTLRCSPRSGDLSVYWYQQSLDQGLQFLIQYYNGEERAKGNILERFSAQQFPDLHSELNLSSLELGDSALYFCASSSLPSSYNEQFFGPGTRLTVL.

This chain links TRBV30 with TRBJ2-2, with D uncertain. The CDR3 length is 15 residues. V gave up 3 bases and J gave up 1 base, with 12 bases separating them. Per the germline V gene, CDR1 is GTSNPN and CDR2 is SVGIG (reference sequence). CDR3: CAWRPLAGNTGELFF. CDR3 nucleotides: TGTGCCTGGAGACCCTTGGCAGGGAACACCGGGGAGCTGTTTTTT. The full variable domain, in which reference TRBV30 and TRBJ2-2 provide the parts outside the CDR3, is SQTIHQWPATLVQPVGSPLSLECTVEGTSNPNLYWYRQAAGRGLQLLFYSVGIGQISSEVPQNLSASRPQDRQFILSSKKLLLSDSGFYLCAWRPLAGNTGELFFGEGSRLTVL.

The chain employs TRBV27 and TRBJ1-6; maybe TRBD1 (6 bases). The CDR3 is 14 residues long. Germline CDR1 MNHEY, CDR2 SMNVEV (reference sequence). Trimming pared 5 bases from V and 7 bases from J, leaving 12 bases between. The CDR3 bases are TGTGCCAGCAGTACAGGGCCCCTGAATTCACCCCTCCACTTT. This gives the protein CASSTGPLNSPLHF.

The rearrangement joins TRBV5-5 to TRBJ1-4; 7 bases line up with TRBD1. The CDR3 has 14 amino acids. J gave up 8 bases and V 2 bases, and 6 bases lay outside the gene matches. The germline V gene has CDR1 SGHKS and CDR2 YYEKEE (reference sequence). This chain's CDR3 is CASSLQGLEEKLFF. The DNA of the CDR3 is TGTGCCAGCAGCTTACAGGGGTTGGAGGAAAAACTGTTTTTT.

This clone showed up just a few times. This chain connects TRBV7-8 to TRBJ2-3, with 7 bases that match TRBD2. Germline values: CDR1 SGHVS, CDR2 FQNEAQ. V dropped 3 bases and J dropped 0; count of bases not matched to a gene: 3. This CDR3 region has 15 residues. CDR3 loop: CASSLRGLSTDTQYF. CDR3 bases: TGTGCCAGCAGCTTGCGGGGACTAAGCACAGATACGCAGTATTTT.

The J gene is TRBJ2-3, the V gene TRBV19; TRBD2 is a possible D gene (6 bases). CDR1 is LNHDA, CDR2 SQIVND, per germline (reference sequence). Between the trimmed V and J ends, which lost 6 bases and 0 bases, there was a span of 10 bases. The CDR3 covers 14 residues. For the CDR3, the DNA is TGTGCCAGTAGAGGGCGGGGTAGCACAGATACGCAGTATTTT. Translated: CASRGRGSTDTQYF.

V is TRBV29-1 and J is TRBJ2-5; D gene unclear. Trimming removed 2 bases at V and 5 bases at J, with 9 bases between. Germline CDR1 and CDR2: SQVTM and ANQGSEA. CDR3 length: 12 residues. DNA of the CDR3: TGCAGCGTTGAAAATAGCTTTGAGACCCAGTACTTC. Amino acid sequence: CSVENSFETQYF.

This chain connects TRBV9 to TRBJ1-6; unclear D gene. V was clipped by 4 bases and J by 8 bases, with 10 bases between them. The CDR3 loop spans 13 amino acids. Germline CDR1 reads SGDLS; CDR2 reads YYNGEE. In nucleotides, the CDR3 is TGTGCCAGCAGCCCACGGGATTATTCACCCCTCCACTTT. The encoded protein is CASSPRDYSPLHF.

This chain uses TRBV5-1 with TRBJ1-1; 10 nucleotides align to TRBD1. The CDR3 sequence is 15 residues long. V gave up 4 bases and J gave up 6 bases; unmatched junction bases: 9. Per germline, CDR1 SGHRS and CDR2 YFSETQ. The CDR3 spells CASSPRTGGLPEAFF. The CDR3 nucleotides read TGCGCCAGCAGCCCGCGGACAGGGGGGCTGCCTGAAGCTTTCTTT.

Points on this clone: One junction end does not reproduce the germline sequence, and a read error may be involved. V is TRBV7-9 and J is TRBJ2-7; 7 bases line up with TRBD1. CDR3 length: 16 residues. CDR1 SEHNR and CDR2 FQNEAQ come from the germline V gene (reference sequence). The CDR3 DNA follows: TGTTCCAGCAGCTTTAGCCCTAGACAGGGCGGCTACGAGCAGTACTTC. Translating it yields CSSSFSPRQGGYEQYF.

The chain joins TRBV5-1 to TRBJ2-1, with D possibly TRBD1 on 5 matching bases. Germline values: CDR1 SGHRS, CDR2 YFSETQ. The CDR3 runs 14 residues. V was pared by 0 bases and J by 7 bases, with 11 bases between. The CDR3 protein is CASSLEGSVNEQFF. CDR3 coding DNA: TGCGCCAGCAGCTTGGAGGGGTCCGTGAATGAGCAGTTCTTC.

V usage is TRBV5-1 and J usage is TRBJ1-4; 7 nucleotides align to TRBD1. J lost 7 bases, V lost 7 bases, and 13 bases had no gene match. The CDR3 is made up of 15 amino acids. Germline V gene data show CDR1 as SGHRS and CDR2 as YFSETQ. The chain's CDR3 is CASGEWGQSSEKLFF. In nucleotides, the CDR3 is TGCGCCAGCGGTGAGTGGGGACAGTCGAGTGAAAAACTGTTTTTT.

The chain has TRBV6-9 and TRBJ2-7; weak D call: TRBD1 (6 bases). V lost 6 bases and J lost 2, with 11 bases in between. This CDR3 has 13 residues. Germline-derived CDR1 and CDR2 are MNHGY and SVAAGI. CDR3 region: CASSSDRTYEQYF. For the CDR3, the DNA is TGTGCCAGCAGCTCTGACAGGACCTACGAGCAGTACTTC.

The chain recombines TRBV30 with TRBJ1-5; possible D gene TRBD1, 6 bases. Germline CDR1 GTSNPN, CDR2 SVGIG (reference sequence). V shed 4 bases and J shed 7 bases, with 14 bases lying between them. The CDR3 spans 13 residues. The CDR3 sequence: CAWTPTGNQPQHF. CDR3 DNA sequence: TGTGCCTGGACTCCAACAGGGAACCAGCCCCAGCATTTT.